Reported below is one TCR beta chain. Its specificity is not known. The ends lost 1 base at V and 3 bases at J; junction bases unmatched: 5. The CDR3 covers 16 residues. Per germline, CDR1 MDHEN and CDR2 SYDVKM. The sample comes from a study of T cell repertoires in cytomegalovirus infection. Across the study: Carrying CMV and the relevant HLA type showed in public TCR beta signatures. The study's findings and limits: Across the ex vivo response, the dominant clonotypes were HLA-C-restricted CMV-specific TCR beta clonotypes.

In TCRdb, the reads were re-called with MiXCR into one record per CDR3 protein. The sample carries 830,000 or so distinct CDR3 sequences, 32% recorded once. Specimen: cultured CD8+ T cells from PBMCs, collected from culture after CMV antigen stimulation. The chain joins TRBV28 to TRBJ2-2; 7 bases line up with TRBD2. This TCR derives from a human donor in good health (CMV status not recorded). Some clones in this sample may be carry-over from other donors' samples. The CDR3 is CASSLYREADTGELFF. The CDR3 DNA follows: TGTGCCAGCAGTTTATACCGGGAGGCTGACACCGGGGAGCTGTTTTTT.